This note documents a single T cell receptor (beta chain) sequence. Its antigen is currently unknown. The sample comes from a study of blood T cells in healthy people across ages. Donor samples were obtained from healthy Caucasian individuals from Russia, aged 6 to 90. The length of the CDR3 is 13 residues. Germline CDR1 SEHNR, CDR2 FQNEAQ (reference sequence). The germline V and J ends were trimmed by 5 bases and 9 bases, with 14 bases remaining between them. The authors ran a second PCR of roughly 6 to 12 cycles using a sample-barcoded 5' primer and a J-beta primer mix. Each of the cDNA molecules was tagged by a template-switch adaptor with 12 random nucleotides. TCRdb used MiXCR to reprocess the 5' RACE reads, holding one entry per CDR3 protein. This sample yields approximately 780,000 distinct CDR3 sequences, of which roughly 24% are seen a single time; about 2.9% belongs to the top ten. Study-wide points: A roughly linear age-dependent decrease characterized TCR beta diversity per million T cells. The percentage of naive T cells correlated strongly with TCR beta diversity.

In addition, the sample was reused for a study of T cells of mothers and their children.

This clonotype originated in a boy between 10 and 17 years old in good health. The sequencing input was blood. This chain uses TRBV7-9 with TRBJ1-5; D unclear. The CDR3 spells CASSTERLGPQHF. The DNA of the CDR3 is TGTGCCAGCAGCACCGAAAGGCTCGGGCCCCAGCATTTT.